This TCR beta chain was observed in a study of shared clonotypes between healthy human individuals. Assay: immunoSEQ multiplex PCR; the TCRdb copy retains only in-frame clones and omits some. This table holds 2 million to 2.5 million clones, just under 95% found once. Germline CDR1 and CDR2: SGHAT and FQNNGV. The CDR3 runs 15 residues. Deletions cut 7 bases from V and 4 bases from J, with 16 bases between. In the naive CD8 group, cells lacked CD45RO and were positively selected for CCR7, so terminally differentiated effector memory CD45RA+ cells were left out. The J gene is TRBJ2-2, the V gene TRBV11-2; no clear D gene. The source is a man aged 18 to 35 in good health. Sequences were obtained from naive CD8+ T cells sorted from blood. The CDR3 DNA is TGTGCCAGCACCGTAGGTGCCTCGAGCACCGGGGAGCTGTTTTTT. The encoded protein is CASTVGASSTGELFF.